The T cell receptor (beta chain) under discussion was sequenced for a study of shared clonotypes between healthy human individuals. Across the whole study: CD8 memory received one plate per donor, CD8 naive two, CD4 memory three and CD4 naive three.

The repertoire was sequenced with immunoSEQ multiplex PCR; TCRdb's copy has only in-frame clones and lacks some. There are about 700,000 clones in the sample; roughly 70% occur only once, and over 1.5% lies in the top ten. None of the donors, who were healthy HIV-negative adults, had recently had acute infections or vaccinations. V lost 3 bases, J lost 4 bases, and 14 bases stayed unmatched. Per germline, CDR1 MDHEN and CDR2 SYDVKM. The CDR3 covers 17 residues. The sequence came from a woman aged 25 to 39 in good health. The chain links TRBV28 to TRBJ2-7; 8 nucleotides match TRBD2. The sequencing sample was made of memory CD4+ T cells sorted from blood. Subset specified: CD45RA-negative fraction. The chain's CDR3 is CASSFVGSGVARYEQYF. CDR3 bases: TGTGCCAGCAGTTTTGTGGGTAGCGGGGTTGCCCGTTACGAGCAGTACTTC.